Listed below are T cell receptor beta chains from one sample, sequenced in a study of CD8 T cells in ankylosing spondylitis. MiXCR, run by TCRdb on the 5' RACE reads, gives a single entry per CDR3 protein. The sample records about 840,000 distinct CDR3 sequences, about an eighth being singletons. Specimen: blood, either unsorted or a sorted T cell fraction (not recorded which). The source of these receptors is a male donor with ankylosing spondylitis. CDR3s leave out the opening cysteine and the closing phenylalanine or tryptophan. Fields, in order: J gene, V gene, CDR3 protein.

TRBJ1-1 | TRBV10-3 | AIEPALGSPTEAF
TRBJ2-1 | TRBV5-1 | ASSLTPGGQYNEQF
TRBJ1-4 | TRBV6-1 | ASGMGATNEKLF
TRBJ2-7 | TRBV5-1 | ASSAGTAEVGQY
TRBJ2-1 | TRBV11-2 | ASSLAVGSYNEQF
TRBJ2-1 | TRBV10-3 | AVDRGAAHNEQF
TRBJ1-1 | TRBV6-2/TRBV6-3 | ASVRGPNTEAF
TRBJ2-1 | TRBV7-8 | ASSFSTGLSYNEQF
TRBJ1-5 | TRBV7-9 | ASSSDGYQPQH
TRBJ1-6 | TRBV12-3/TRBV12-4 | ASSLLAVNSPLH
TRBJ2-7 | TRBV5-5 | ASSLEVGPSYEQY
TRBJ2-6 | TRBV11-2 | ASTFLGPGANVLT
TRBJ2-1 | TRBV30 | AWSTLAGMNNEQF
TRBJ2-1 | TRBV12-3/TRBV12-4 | ASRTRDPAYNEQF
TRBJ2-1 | TRBV19 | ASISYNEQF
TRBJ1-1 | TRBV29-1 | SGRDRLLTEAF
TRBJ1-1 | TRBV5-5 | ASSLFGEYTEAF
TRBJ2-5 | TRBV20-1 | SARASPVEETQY
TRBJ1-1 | TRBV12-3/TRBV12-4 | ASLTNQGRAEAF
TRBJ1-2 | TRBV29-1 | SVEEGTGYGDYGYT
TRBJ2-1 | TRBV15 | ATSRDRKRVPGLAGYEQF
TRBJ1-1 | TRBV12-5 | ASGWQGADTEAF
TRBJ2-1 | TRBV9 | ASSVSPGGFPYNEQF
TRBJ2-2 | TRBV20-1 | SAPAGHLAGTSTGELF
TRBJ2-7 | TRBV20-1 | SARDHPWASYEQY
TRBJ2-2 | TRBV3-1 | ASSQVGNTGELF
TRBJ2-6 | TRBV18 | ASSPPQGRAGANVLT
TRBJ2-7 | TRBV11-2 | ASSFSSNPGTTYEQY
TRBJ2-5 | TRBV29-1 | SLQREGWKETQY
TRBJ2-4 | TRBV7-9 | ATTGRLWNIQY
TRBJ2-7 | TRBV20-1 | SGTTGKAYEQY
TRBJ2-1 | TRBV11-2 | ASSSHDRYNEQF
TRBJ2-5 | TRBV5-1 | ASSPLGADEETQY
TRBJ2-7 | TRBV6-1 | ASSTGHPYEQY
TRBJ2-7 | TRBV6-1 | ASSREVSYEQY
TRBJ2-3 | TRBV20-1 | SASKPGTDTQY
TRBJ2-7 | TRBV30 | ASHPPRGQLRSYEQY
TRBJ2-5 | TRBV20-1 | SAWTSGRVDQETQY
TRBJ2-3 | TRBV18 | ASSPLLARADTQY
TRBJ2-1 | TRBV7-9 | ASSLAGGPREQF